A single T cell receptor beta chain is shown here with its context. As yet, its antigen is unknown. Possible read error: a much larger clone is one base away. Germline CDR1 reads SGHDN; CDR2 reads FVKESK. The CDR3 extends over 14 amino acids. This specimen comes from a study of molecular identifiers for immune sequencing clone quantification. As for the study in general: Split five ways in replicates, RNA from around 20,000 or 99,000 naive CD8 cells had four portions sequenced. Study-level findings and limits: Beyond 20 RNA copies, clones held over 99% of effector molecules, compared with under 1% in naive cells.

TCRdb reprocessed the PCR reads via MiXCR and lists one record per CDR3 protein. The sample holds approximately 670,000 distinct CDR3 sequences, about 20% seen once. Sorted naive CD8 T cells, roughly 17,000 to 1,100,000, were sequenced from 10%, 30% or 50% RNA. Sorting selected naive CD8 T cells with a CD8+CD4-CCR7+CD45RA+ phenotype. The specimen sequenced was naive CD8+ T cells from blood, with Jurkat cell RNA spiked in. Subset noted: FACS-sorted CD8+CD4-CCR7+CD45RA+ naive T cells. The chain links TRBV14 to TRBJ2-3; no definite D call. This clonotype was sampled from a human donor in good health. Some libraries in this study had Jurkat cell RNA spiked in. The CDR3 region has the DNA TGTACCAGCAGCCAAGAAACAGACACAGATACGCAGTATTTT. It encodes CTSSQETDTDTQYF.